A single T cell receptor (beta chain) is shown here with its context. Antigen unknown. The data derive from a study of cytomegalovirus exposure and HLA in healthy donors. Study-wide results and caveats: The listing of roughly 160 TCR beta chains classed them as cytomegalovirus-associated.

The germline V gene has CDR1 ENHRY and CDR2 SYGVKD. This CDR3 spans 13 amino acids. The V and J ends lost 8 bases and 0 bases respectively, with 9 bases between them. Only in-frame clones appear in the TCRdb table, and some are missing; sequencing was by immunoSEQ multiplex PCR. The table records 150,000 to 200,000 clones, under 95% of them present only once. This receptor was obtained from a woman between 18 and 29 years old in good health and CMV-seropositive. Sequenced: PBMCs. V and J are TRBV10-3 and TRBJ2-3, with D uncertain. The CDR3 protein is CAIGTTSTDTQYF. As DNA, the CDR3 is TGTGCCATCGGCACGACTAGCACAGATACGCAGTATTTT.